A selection of T cell receptor beta chains follows, all from one sample in a study of Graves' ophthalmopathy and Graves' hyperthyroidism. Using its own MiXCR run on the multiplex PCR reads, TCRdb lists one record per CDR3 protein. There are around 1,000,000 distinct CDR3 sequences in the sample; about 35% occur only once, and approximately 10% lies in the top ten. What was sequenced was peripheral blood or thyroid tissue (not recorded which). Receptors were obtained from an adult man with Graves' hyperthyroidism. Each CDR3 is given with its conserved first and last residue. Not all rows give a size; the values are once, few, many and, for expanded clones, a class.

>TRBV5-6|many
CASSLGLATVEQYF
>TRBV4-1|-
CASSTRDRLQETQYF
>TRBV19|-
CASSIKGVAEGAYEQYF
>TRBV7-3|-
CASSFVGSNYGYTF
>TRBV7-2|-
CASSLGLRVGSSPLHF
>TRBV7-3|-
CASMTLRGPGTGELFF
>TRBV20-1|many
CSAREGDRADNSPLHF
>TRBV7-2|few
CASSLRGASSGNTIYF
>TRBV6-5|-
CASSYGLTGELFF
>TRBV12-3/TRBV12-4|-
CASSQGTSGRLGRETQYF
>TRBV5-1|many
CASSPRQARVYQETQYF
>TRBV6-2/TRBV6-3|few
CASSPTQRSEQYF
>TRBV29-1|-
CSVESAETNEKLFF
>TRBV29-1|many
CSVRHFSGNTIYF
>TRBV2|-
CASRPTGPSTDTQYF
>TRBV29-1|-
CSQDQGNTEAFF
>TRBV14|many
CASNRQGSNYEQYF
>TRBV10-3|-
CASSPGRGSTLRGQETQYF
>TRBV7-8|few
CASSLSGLGYQETQYF
>TRBV29-1|-
CSVEGDRGRDGYTF
>TRBV7-2|many
CASSLTGTQTYEQYF
>TRBV5-6|few
CASSLNPGRYNSPLHF
>TRBV20-1|-
CSASPRGDYNSPLHF
>TRBV7-9|many
CASSRGTGQETQYF
>TRBV7-2|once
CASSQWTGRPEAFF
>TRBV7-2|-
CASSPGTSGASGADTQYF
>TRBV2|many
CASIRPGLAGGTKETQYF
>TRBV4-1|few
CASSQGEQGYQPQHF
>TRBV7-2|many
CASSDSGTGFYEQYF
>TRBV10-3|few
CAISEGSNNQPQYF
>TRBV5-1|once
CASSLGAARRNGYTF